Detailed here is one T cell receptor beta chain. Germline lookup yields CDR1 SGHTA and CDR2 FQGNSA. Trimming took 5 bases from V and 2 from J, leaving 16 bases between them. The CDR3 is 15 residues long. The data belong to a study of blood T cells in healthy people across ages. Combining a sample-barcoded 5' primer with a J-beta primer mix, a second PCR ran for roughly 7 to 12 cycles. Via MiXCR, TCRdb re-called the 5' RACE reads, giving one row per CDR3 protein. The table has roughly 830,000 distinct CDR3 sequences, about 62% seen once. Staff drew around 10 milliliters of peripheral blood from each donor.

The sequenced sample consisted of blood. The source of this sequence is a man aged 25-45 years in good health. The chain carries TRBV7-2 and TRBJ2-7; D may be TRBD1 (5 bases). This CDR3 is CASSEGAGDAYEQYF. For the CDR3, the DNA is TGTGCCAGCAGCGAAGGGGCAGGAGACGCCTACGAGCAGTACTTC.